This TCR beta chain stems from a study of blood T cells in healthy people across ages (dated by TCRdb to between 2014 and 2017). Regarding the study in general: In model experiments, template switching captured about one uniquely barcoded TCR beta cDNA molecule for every two T cells. To avoid experimental bias, donors of different ages were randomly spread across the sequencing lanes. The study analyzed two additional independent replicas of 1 million unique cDNA reads from the same blood draw for two donors, one aged 18 to 30 and one aged 80 or older. Age-related changes in TCR beta repertoire diversity were measured in the study by deep sequencing normalized with unique cDNA molecular identifiers. The donors were divided into four age groups: young (average approximately 17 years), middle-aged (approximately 39), aged (approximately 62) and long-lived (82).

For this clonotype: No cognate antigen has been identified for it. Base-call qualities are not available, and no considerably larger clone is one nucleotide away.

Overall study outcomes, separate from this receptor: Because donor CMV infection status was unknown, age-related changes in expanded clonotypes were potentially confounded. Estimates of total diversity based on one million sequenced T cells were considered lower bounds and underestimates. Observed TCR beta diversity per million T cells fell roughly linearly with age, and a significant reduction was already apparent by age about 43. Compared with the aged group, more naive CD4+ T cells, fewer expanded clones and increased TCR diversity were shown by the long-lived group, suggesting age selection. A strong correlation was found between observed TCR beta diversity and the percentage of naive T cells measured by flow cytometry. Since profiling was done on bulk unsorted PBMCs, naive and antigen-experienced compartments could not be conclusively compared.

According to the germline V gene, CDR1 reads MDHEN and CDR2 reads SYDVKM. The CDR3 starts with the cysteine, ends with the phenylalanine, and has 13 residues. Kept here is only the CDR3 DNA, which spans 39 bases and is read in frame from base 1. V and J are truncated by 6 bases and 3 bases respectively, leaving an intervening sequence of 11 bases. Systemically healthy Caucasian individuals from Russia, some 40 in total and aged about 6 to 90 years, were included as donors. About 9.1 milliliters of peripheral blood were collected from each donor into EDTA-treated Vacutainer tubes. Ficoll-Paque density-gradient centrifugation was used to isolate PBMCs, with at least 6.5 million per sample. Total RNA, at least 5 micrograms per sample, was extracted from PBMCs with Trizol reagent. The percentages of naive CD45RAhigh/CD27high T cells were determined by flow cytometry on a PBMC aliquot from every donor.

Library preparation was by 5' RACE. TCRdb shows the sequencer as Illumina HiSeq 2500. A second roughly 6 to 12 cycle PCR used a sample-barcoded 5' primer and a J-beta primer mix. A template-switch 5' adaptor carrying 12 random nucleotides introduced a unique molecular identifier onto each TCR beta cDNA molecule. Each sample yielded at least 2.5 million CDR3-containing paired-end reads. First-strand cDNA was synthesized from all RNA with the Mint cDNA synthesis kit, primed by a TRBC-specific oligonucleotide. Following uracil-DNA glycosylase treatment, all cDNA underwent a first 18-cycle PCR with the universal primers M1SS and BC2_uni_R. In the original analysis: For normalization, 1 million high-quality reads were randomly selected from each sample, with every read carrying a distinct molecular identifier. Instead of being binned into consensus sequences, reads with shared molecular identifiers were discarded. CDR3 identification, clonotype clustering and error correction used MiTCR with a Q25 quality threshold and the strictest error-elimination algorithm. A nonparametric unseen species model with Euler transformation was used to estimate lower-bound total TCR beta diversity. The public reads were run again by TCRdb, first through fastp at Q25 and then through MiXCR, and only productive beta chains were kept. A single entry per CDR3 protein holds the most common genes and DNA from its merged rows. What appears here as the V and J calls and clone size reflects TCRdb's work, not the paper's. The sample contains just over 1 million distinct CDR3 sequences, around 43% of them found a single time. The ten largest clones capture about 19% of the sample.

The chain is assembled from TRBV28 and TRBJ2-5; the D gene is perhaps TRBD1, from 6 matching bases. The sequence was collected from a woman aged 60-70 years in good health. Sequenced material: blood. The CDR3 protein: CASSDRLEETQYF. The bases are TGTGCCAGCAGCGACAGGCTAGAAGAGACCCAGTACTTC.